This T cell receptor (beta chain) was sequenced in a study of T cells after yellow fever vaccination. Study-level points and caveats: Primary-vaccination clones mostly resurfaced post-booster (around 96% CD4, 85% to 90% CD8). Only a small proportion of the clonotypes turned up in both the CD4 and the CD8 compartments, likely arising from convergent recombination.

After removal of 1 base from V and 7 bases from J, the junction contained 5 bases not matched to a gene. The germline CDR1 and CDR2 sequences are SEHNR and FQNEAQ (reference sequence). This CDR3 has 14 amino acids. TCRdb reanalysed the 5' RACE reads using MiXCR and keeps one entry per CDR3 protein. The sample carries approximately 85,000 distinct CDR3 sequences, 13% recorded once. This specimen was CD8+ T cells not binding an NS4B(214-222) dextramer, sorted from PBMCs, taken approximately 20 days after the first yellow fever vaccination. The chain joins TRBV7-9 to TRBJ1-2, with 8 positions matching TRBD1. This TCR was sampled from a man younger than 35 who received the YFV17D yellow fever vaccine. In DNA form, the CDR3 reads TGTGCCAGCAGCTTAGAGGACAGGGCGGGTGGCTACACCTTC. Protein sequence: CASSLEDRAGGYTF.